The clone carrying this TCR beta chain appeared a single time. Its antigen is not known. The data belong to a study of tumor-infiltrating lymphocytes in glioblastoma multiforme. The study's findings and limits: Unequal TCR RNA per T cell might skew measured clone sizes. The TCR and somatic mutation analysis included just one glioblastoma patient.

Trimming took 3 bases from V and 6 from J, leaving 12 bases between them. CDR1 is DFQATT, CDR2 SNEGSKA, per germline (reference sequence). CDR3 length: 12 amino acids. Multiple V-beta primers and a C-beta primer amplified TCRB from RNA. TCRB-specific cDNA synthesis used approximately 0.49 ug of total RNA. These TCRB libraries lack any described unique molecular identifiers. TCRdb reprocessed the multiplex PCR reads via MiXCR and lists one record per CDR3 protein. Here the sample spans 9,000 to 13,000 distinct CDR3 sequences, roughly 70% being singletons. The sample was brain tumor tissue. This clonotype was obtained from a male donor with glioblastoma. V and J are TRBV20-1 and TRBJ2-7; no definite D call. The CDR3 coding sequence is TGCAGTGCTAGGACCCCCGTACGCGAGCAGTACTTC. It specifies CSARTPVREQYF.